This paragraph covers one T cell receptor (beta chain) sequence. Its antigen is not yet known. Base quality data are lacking; no much larger clone is found one base away. The data belong to a study of T cell responses to AZD1222 COVID-19 vaccine (dated by TCRdb to about 2021). Study-level background: AZD1222 recipients given second doses at about 4 weeks or at about 12 weeks were pooled, since spike-specific TCR depth and breadth were not found to differ between the two schedules. A total of more than 230 trial participants underwent TCR sequencing, of whom about 200 received two doses of AZD1222 and some 26 received two doses of the MenACWY control vaccine. Trial participants were enrolled by age into 18-55, 56-69 and 70-plus year subgroups, with 148, 28 and 57 TCR-sequenced participants respectively.

CDR1 and CDR2 were assigned from the germline V gene as MDHEN and SYDVKM. The CDR3 spans 12 residues, from the cysteine through the phenylalanine. Only the CDR3 region is kept as DNA, spanning 36 bases read in frame from base 1. The V end loses 4 bases and the J end loses 1 base, and a stretch of 4 bases separates them. Beyond this particular receptor, the publication reports: Because no day 14 peak-response samples were available, repertoires were characterized only after the peak T cell response. The whole spike protein was spanned by vaccine-associated CD4 TCRs, and dominant responses were seen in regions 160-218 and 743-854. Most participants were white British and females outnumbered males, and the authors suggested that clonal diversity may have been underestimated. Conclusions about previously exposed vaccinees are limited because only six or seven AZD1222 recipients were SARS-CoV-2 seropositive at baseline. Reportedly, almost half of the unique spike-specific TCRs recognized epitopes lying outside the regions that are mutated in the B.1.351 and B.1.1.7 variants. The 56-69-year group was small, and its depth increase did not reach significance, likely because of low power. After two AZD1222 doses, both the breadth and the depth of spike-specific TCRs were significantly higher than at day 0 and than in MenACWY recipients.

The CDR3 regions of human TCRbeta chains were analyzed by immunosequencing. The paper's processing steps were these. Repertoire TCRs were matched against a reference library of SARS-CoV-2-specific TCRs generated with the MIRA antigen-specificity platform. Breadth meant the fraction of unique TCRs that were SARS-CoV-2-associated, whereas depth meant the fraction of total T cells that were SARS-CoV-2-associated. Using the MIRA data, every spike-specific TCR was mapped to the spike region that the TCR reacted to and assigned to either a CD4 or a CD8 class. Log10-transformed breadth and depth values were compared by one-way ANOVA with Sidak's multiple comparisons tests. This is the immuneACCESS table as TCRdb keeps it, with only in-frame sequences that have V and J called. A part of the clones is gone; compared with another copy, unresolved V genes explain less than half, and the rest is unexplained. V and J calls and clone size are as listed in that table; D and trimming were resolved from the DNA. The sample includes fewer than 45,000 clones, with more than 80% observed a single time. The ten most abundant clones make up approximately 52% of the sample.

Per the publication, the time point label means: baseline before first vaccination. Vaccinee samples were obtained from the UK trials COV001 and COV002, which included a single-blind randomized controlled phase 2/3 trial of AZD1222 (ChAdOx1 nCoV-19) in healthy adults. For TCRbeta chain sequencing, PBMC samples from trial participants were taken at day 0 and at day 28 after the second dose. This receptor was identified in an adult in good health. Material: peripheral blood, obtained on day 0 of AZD1222 vaccination. Recombination connected TRBV28 to TRBJ1-1, with the D gene too uncertain to name. The nucleotide sequence is TGTGCCAGCAGTTCAGGGAACACTGAAGCTTTCTTT. Translated, it reads CASSSGNTEAFF.